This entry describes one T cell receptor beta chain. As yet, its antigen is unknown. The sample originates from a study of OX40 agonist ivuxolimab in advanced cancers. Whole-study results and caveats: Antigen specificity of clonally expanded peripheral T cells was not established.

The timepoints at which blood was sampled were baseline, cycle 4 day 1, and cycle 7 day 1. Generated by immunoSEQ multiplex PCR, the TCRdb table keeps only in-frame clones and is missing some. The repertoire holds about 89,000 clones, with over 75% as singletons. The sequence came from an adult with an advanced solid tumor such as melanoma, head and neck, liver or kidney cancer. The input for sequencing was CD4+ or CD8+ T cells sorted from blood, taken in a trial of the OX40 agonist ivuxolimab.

CDR3 loop: CASRWDRRTETQYF. The CDR3 region has the DNA TGTGCCAGCAGGTGGGACAGGAGGACGGAGACCCAGTACTTC. This rearrangement joins TRBV5-4 to TRBJ2-5, with 8 bases that match TRBD1. J was trimmed by 5 bases and V by 5 bases; bases with no gene match: 8. Germline CDR1 SGHNT, CDR2 YYREEE (reference sequence). The CDR3 loop spans 14 amino acids.